This is a list of T cell receptor beta chains from one sample in a study of monozygotic twins with inflammatory bowel disease. TCRdb reprocessed the 5' RACE reads, with one entry per CDR3 protein and no DNA. Seen in this sample are 350,000 to 400,000 distinct CDR3 sequences; the ten most common clones hold around 2.6%. Material: blood. These receptors were taken from a human donor with ulcerative colitis or Crohn's disease, or a healthy co-twin of an affected twin (not recorded which). CDR3s include the opening cysteine and the closing phenylalanine or tryptophan.

TRBJ1-2 TRBV5-1 CASSTGQGVLYGYTF
TRBJ2-7 TRBV7-9 CASSADRALAGSYEQYF
TRBJ2-7 TRBV6-2/TRBV6-3 CASRQNSYEQYF
TRBJ1-1 TRBV27 CASSGHLGENTEAFF
TRBJ1-5 TRBV20-1 CSARDRSNREGDQPQHF
TRBJ2-3 TRBV4-3 CASSQIRTGVPDTQYF
TRBJ2-3 TRBV5-1 CASSLGGLAGGSSTDTQYF
TRBJ2-7 TRBV9 CASSVDRTRAYEQYF
TRBJ2-3 TRBV7-2 CASSLGLVADTQYF
TRBJ1-2 TRBV7-2 CASSLGGQGALEGYTF
TRBJ1-1 TRBV29-1 CSVGGGWGMNTEAFF
TRBJ2-3 TRBV4-3 CASSRVAGGQGQADTQYF
TRBJ1-4 TRBV20-1 CSGTRGEKLFF
TRBJ2-5 TRBV9 CASSPNGLAEIQYF
TRBJ2-1 TRBV5-1 CASSTGHGNEQFF
TRBJ2-5 TRBV29-1 CSVNRPGETQYF
TRBJ2-1 TRBV12-3/TRBV12-4 CASSFWSSGYNEQFF
TRBJ2-5 TRBV30 CAWSVRPQETQYF
TRBJ1-2 TRBV6-2/TRBV6-3 CASSYRENYGYTF
TRBJ2-3 TRBV11-2 CASSYPLAGGRDTDTQYF
TRBJ2-7 TRBV5-4 CASRVGTTPYEQYF
TRBJ2-7 TRBV5-6 CASSRRPQGEPYEQYF
TRBJ2-4 TRBV18 CASSPQTGPLAKNIQYF
TRBJ2-1 TRBV28 CASSPLRRGAGNEQFF
TRBJ2-5 TRBV25-1 CASSAGTSGGGETQYF
TRBJ2-3 TRBV7-8 CASSLGATDTQYF
TRBJ1-1 TRBV20-1 CSAIPPWRSGTEAFF
TRBJ2-7 TRBV12-3/TRBV12-4 CASSDPPGQGYEQYF
TRBJ1-1 TRBV18 CASSSGQGRNTEAFF
TRBJ2-1 TRBV24-1 CATSDSLNEQFF
TRBJ2-3 TRBV4-1 CASSQAGGPAPGDTQYF
TRBJ2-7 TRBV27 CASSSSLAGIHEQYF
TRBJ2-5 TRBV7-2 CASSPRRTGGQETQYF
TRBJ2-7 TRBV5-1 CASSLAQESGFGGEQYF
TRBJ2-3 TRBV30 CAWSGVSNKYTDTQYF
TRBJ2-7 TRBV12-3/TRBV12-4 CASSPGQGKTYEQYF
TRBJ2-3 TRBV4-3 CASSQTLAGGLGDTQYF
TRBJ2-7 TRBV7-6 CASSNNMGRGYEQYF
TRBJ2-7 TRBV15 CATSRDAGWHEQYF
TRBJ2-3 TRBV5-1 CASSRSGTSTFDTQYF
TRBJ2-1 TRBV20-1 CSVKSGGTYNEQFF
TRBJ2-1 TRBV9 CASSDLTSGGNNEQFF
TRBJ1-5 TRBV12-3/TRBV12-4 CASQGYAQPQHF
TRBJ2-7 TRBV7-2 CASSLEGWPSYEQYF
TRBJ2-1 TRBV20-1 CSARPPDGGAYNEQFF
TRBJ2-3 TRBV5-5 CASSLATGDTDTQYF
TRBJ2-2 TRBV5-1 CASSLDRETGELFF
TRBJ2-1 TRBV27 CASSFRSGGAAYNEQFF
TRBJ1-4 TRBV7-2 CASSQGQRFNEKLFF
TRBJ1-6 TRBV5-4 CVSRPGTGPSPLHF
TRBJ1-3 TRBV29-1 CSVETRDGNTIYF
TRBJ2-1 TRBV24-1 CATGPGQGMNEQFF
TRBJ2-7 TRBV6-5 CASSYSPGAPDEQYF
TRBJ2-7 TRBV11-2 CASSRHHGLAGGLSSYEQYF
TRBJ2-7 TRBV11-2 CASSNIGTSGGANNEQYF